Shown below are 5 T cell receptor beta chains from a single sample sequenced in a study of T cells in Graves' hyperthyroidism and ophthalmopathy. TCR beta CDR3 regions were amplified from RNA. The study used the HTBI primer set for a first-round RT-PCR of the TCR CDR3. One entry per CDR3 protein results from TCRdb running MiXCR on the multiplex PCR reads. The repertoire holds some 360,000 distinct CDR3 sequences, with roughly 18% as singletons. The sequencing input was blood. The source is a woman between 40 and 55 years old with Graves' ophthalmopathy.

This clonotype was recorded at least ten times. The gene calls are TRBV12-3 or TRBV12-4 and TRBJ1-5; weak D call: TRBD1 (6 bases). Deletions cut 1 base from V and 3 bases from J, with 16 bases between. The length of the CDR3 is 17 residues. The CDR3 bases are TGTGCCAGCAGTTTAGACACAGGGTCCCCCCCCAATCAGCCCCAGCATTTT. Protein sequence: CASSLDTGSPPNQPQHF.

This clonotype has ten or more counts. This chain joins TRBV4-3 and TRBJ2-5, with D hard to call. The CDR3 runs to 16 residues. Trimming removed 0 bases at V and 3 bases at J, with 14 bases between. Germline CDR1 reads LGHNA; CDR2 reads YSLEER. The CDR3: CASSQDIEAEKETQYF. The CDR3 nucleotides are TGCGCCAGCAGCCAAGATATTGAGGCAGAAAAAGAGACCCAGTACTTC.

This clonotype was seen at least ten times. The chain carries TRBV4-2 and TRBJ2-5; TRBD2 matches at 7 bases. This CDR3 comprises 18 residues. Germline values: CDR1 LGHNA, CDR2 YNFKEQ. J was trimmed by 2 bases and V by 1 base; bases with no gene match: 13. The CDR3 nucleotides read TGTGCCAGCAGCCAAGGGTCTGATTCTGGGGGGGTTCAAGAGACCCAGTACTTC. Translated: CASSQGSDSGGVQETQYF.

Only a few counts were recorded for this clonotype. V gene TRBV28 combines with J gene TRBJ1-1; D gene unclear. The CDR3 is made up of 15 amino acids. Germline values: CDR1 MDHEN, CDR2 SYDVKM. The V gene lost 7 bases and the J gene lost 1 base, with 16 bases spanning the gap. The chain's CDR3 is CASTPSWERNTEAFF. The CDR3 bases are TGTGCCAGCACCCCCTCATGGGAAAGGAACACTGAAGCTTTCTTT.

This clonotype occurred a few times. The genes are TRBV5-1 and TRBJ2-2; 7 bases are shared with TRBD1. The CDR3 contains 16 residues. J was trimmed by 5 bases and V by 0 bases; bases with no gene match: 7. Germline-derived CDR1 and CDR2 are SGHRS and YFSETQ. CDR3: CASSLERGRGTGELFF. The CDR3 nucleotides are TGCGCCAGCAGCTTGGAGAGGGGGCGCGGGACCGGGGAGCTGTTTTTT.